This T cell receptor (beta chain) was recorded in a study of blood T cell repertoires in COVID-19 (dated by TCRdb to 2018 to 2021). In the study overall: Collaborator samples came from the United States, Italy and Spain and covered acute and convalescent phases of COVID-19. The prospective study material was composed of cDNA or gDNA derived from T cells, B-cell-depleted T cells, or PBMCs. The dataset comprised deeply sampled blood TCRbeta repertoires from subjects exposed to, actively infected with, or recovered from COVID-19. The repertoires were made available in a free public database intended to serve as a resource for research on the immune response to SARS-CoV-2. The samples were drawn from two sources: the first 160 participants of the ongoing ImmuneRACE study, and 1,000 to 1,500 subjects contributed by 6 global collaborators. The sample metadata nearly always contained a de-identified subject ID, COVID-19 status, age in years and sex. Where available, HLA class I and class II types were taken from metadata supplied by the sample provider and were not determined by assay-based typing. Results the study describes overall, beyond this receptor: Clinical and demographic metadata were provided uncurated, with the amount varying by source and participant.

About this clone: Which antigen it targets is not known. Base quality data are lacking; no much larger clone is found one base away.

According to the germline V gene, CDR1 reads MDHEN and CDR2 reads SYDVKM. Relative to germline, V is 6 bases shorter and J is 0 bases shorter, with 17 bases between their ends. The CDR3 sequence holds 16 residues, the cysteine and phenylalanine included. Of the read, only the CDR3 DNA is kept; its 48 bases are in frame from base 1. The immunoSEQ Assay, a bias-controlled multiplex PCR, was used to amplify TCRbeta CDR3 regions from genomic DNA. In the original analysis: The number of nucleated cells in each sample was estimated from the amplification of reference gene primers within the assay. To quantify the absolute abundance of each unique TCRbeta CDR3 rearrangement, sequence reads were collapsed and filtered. For each sample, productive Simpson clonality was calculated as the square root of Simpson's diversity index across productive rearrangements. TCRdb took over this immuneACCESS table, retaining in-frame rearrangements with V and J assigned. Such tables are incomplete; in checked studies, under half of the missing clones stem from an unresolved V gene, and the remainder is unexplained. That table is the source of V, J and clone size, and D and trimming were worked out from the DNA. The sample data list about 250,000 clones, and around 88% of these were observed just once. The ten largest clones represent about 5.9% of the sample.

In Seattle, one collaborating source enrolled patients while the infection was active and tracked those patients longitudinally over the course of disease. Whole blood was collected in K2EDTA tubes by collaborating institutions according to the institutions' own protocols. For TCRbeta analysis, collaborators shipped samples as frozen whole blood, isolated PBMCs, or DNA extracted from either of those sample types. Recombination linked TRBV28 to TRBJ1-1, with a tentative D gene TRBD1 over 5 matching bases. This TCR came from a woman aged 25 to 45 with COVID-19, enrolled during active disease. The sample comprised peripheral blood. The DNA sequence reads TGTGCCAGCAGCTTCCCATCGGAGGGGCTGAACACTGAAGCTTTCTTT. This sequence encodes CASSFPSEGLNTEAFF. Beyond the CDR3, the reference TRBV28 and TRBJ1-1 genes provide the residues; the full variable domain reads: DVKVTQSSRYLVKRTGEKVFLECVQDMDHENMFWYRQDPGLGLRLIYFSYDVKMKEKGDIPEGYSVSREKKERFSLILESASTNQTSMYLCASSFPSEGLNTEAFFGQGTRLTVV.